This T cell receptor beta chain was identified in a study of cytomegalovirus exposure and HLA in healthy donors. Trimming left V 0 bases short and J 6 bases short, with 12 bases between. This CDR3 is 15 amino acids long. Germline values: CDR1 SGDLS, CDR2 YYNGEE. 13 Jbeta primers and 60 Vbeta primers were used for the PCR. Sequenced by immunoSEQ multiplex PCR; TCRdb stores in-frame clones only, minus some. Reported are around 210,000 clones; the ten largest clones contain less than 1%. The gene calls are TRBV9 and TRBJ2-2, with D perhaps TRBD1 (5 bases). This TCR was sampled from a woman in her thirties in good health and CMV-seropositive. Sequenced sample: PBMCs. CDR3 residues: CASSVDGRTSGELFF. The CDR3 nucleotides read TGTGCCAGCAGCGTAGATGGCAGGACATCCGGGGAGCTGTTTTTT.